This TCR beta chain was sequenced for a study of identical twins. V was clipped by 2 bases and J by 2 bases; unmatched bases: 4. The V gene's germline CDR1 is LGHNA and CDR2 YNFKEQ. The CDR3 is 16 residues long. This clonotype was seen ten or more times. Its antigen is as yet unknown. TCRdb re-called the 5' RACE reads with MiXCR, one entry per CDR3 protein. The repertoire holds around 280,000 distinct CDR3 sequences, 6.5% to 9.5% seen once, with approximately 2.1% in the top ten. Findings and limits, study-wide: High-abundance cord blood beta clonotypes had fewer insertions; memory repertoires showed none. Out-of-frame alpha sequences shared by twins showed excess low generation probability.

The same data also contributed to another study, on yellow fever vaccine responses in identical twins. From that second work: Reportedly, twins showed a vaccine T cell response that looked partly convergent and partly personalized.

This sequence joins TRBV4-2 and TRBJ2-2; 8 bases map to TRBD1. The sequenced sample was memory (CD45RO+) T cells sorted from blood. The sequence was collected from a young woman in good health. The CDR3, as DNA: TGTGCCAGCAGCCAAACAGGGGGTGGCAACACCGGGGAGCTGTTTTTT. Protein: CASSQTGGGNTGELFF.